A selection of T cell receptor beta chains follows, all from one sample in a study of control samples from healthy donors and cancer patients. Sequencing was performed with immunoSEQ multiplex PCR; in TCRdb, only in-frame clones are kept and a portion is missing. The table records some 110,000 clones, approximately 90% of them present only once. The sample taken for sequencing was blood. These receptors were collected from a woman in her 70s in good health. Each CDR3 is given with its conserved first and last residue. D genes are given only for firm matches. Clone size is not always given. Where it is, it says once, few, many or a class for expanded clones.

d_call clone_size j_call v_call cdr3_nt cdr3_aa
NA NA TRBJ2-3 TRBV4-1 TGCGCCAGCAGCCGTGGAGGGGGTCGAGGAGCAGATACGCAGTATTTT CASSRGGGRGADTQYF
TRBD1 NA TRBJ2-2 TRBV2 TGTGCCAGCATTCAGGGGGCGAACACCGGGGAGCTGTTTTTT CASIQGANTGELFF
NA NA TRBJ1-2 TRBV9 TGTGCCAGCAGCCAAGTAGGCTCGGGGGGCTACACCTTC CASSQVGSGGYTF
NA NA TRBJ1-6 TRBV4-3 TGCGCCAGCAGCCCCAGTGGGGGAGCTTCACCCCTCCACTTT CASSPSGGASPLHF
NA NA TRBJ2-5 TRBV5-1 TGCGCCAGCAGCGCACGGGCGTTTGAGGGGACCCAGTACTTC CASSARAFEGTQYF
NA NA TRBJ2-7 TRBV15 TGTGCCACCAGCAGAGATTTGGTGGGCTACGAGCAGTACTTC CATSRDLVGYEQYF
NA few TRBJ2-5 TRBV19 TGTGCCAGTAGCCCACAAATTTCCGTGGGGACCCAGTACTTC CASSPQISVGTQYF
TRBD2 NA TRBJ2-1 TRBV5-1 TGCGCCAGCAGCTTAGAACCGGGGGGGCCCCGGAGTGAGCAGTTCTTC CASSLEPGGPRSEQFF
TRBD2 NA TRBJ2-2 TRBV11-1 TGTGCCAGCAGATCTACTAGCGCCGGGGAGCTGTTTTTT CASRSTSAGELFF
NA NA TRBJ1-4 TRBV7-9 TGTGCCAGCATCAAGGGGGGTAACGGTGAAAAACTGTTTTTT CASIKGGNGEKLFF
NA NA TRBJ2-7 TRBV12-3/TRBV12-4 TGTGCCAGCAGGGCCTCCTACGAGCAGTACTTC CASRASYEQYF
NA NA TRBJ2-1 TRBV5-1 TGCGCCAGCAGCTTTAGGGGTTCAGGGAATGAGCAGTTCTTC CASSFRGSGNEQFF
NA NA TRBJ1-2 TRBV4-2 TGTGCCAGCAGCCAAGAAGCGCGGGGGGTCTATGGCTACACCTTC CASSQEARGVYGYTF
NA NA TRBJ2-7 TRBV3-1/TRBV3-2 TGTGCCAGCAGCCTGCTAAGGGGGTCCTACGAGCAGTACTTC CASSLLRGSYEQYF
NA NA TRBJ1-2 TRBV9 TGTGCCAGCAGTCCTGGAGGGGACTATGGCTACACCTTC CASSPGGDYGYTF
TRBD1 once TRBJ1-4 TRBV28 TGTGCCAGCAGTTCCCGGACAGGGTCAGCAACTAATGAAAAACTGTTTTTT CASSSRTGSATNEKLFF
TRBD2 once TRBJ2-5 TRBV27 TGTGCCAGCAGTCCCGGTTTAGCGGGGGGGTTCGGAGAGACCCAGTACTTC CASSPGLAGGFGETQYF
TRBD1 NA TRBJ2-1 TRBV7-3 TGTGCCAGCAGCCCCGACAGGGGCGAGCAGTTCTTC CASSPDRGEQFF
NA NA TRBJ2-1 TRBV5-4 TGTGCCAGCAGCTTGTTGACCCGCCGTAGCTCCTACAATGAGCAGTTCTTC CASSLLTRRSSYNEQFF
NA NA TRBJ1-1 TRBV6-5 TGTGCCAGCAGCTTACCGAACACTGAAGCTTTCTTT CASSLPNTEAFF
NA NA TRBJ2-1 TRBV6-2/TRBV6-3 TGTGCCAGCAGTTACTGGGGGGCCGCGGGTTTGAAGCAGTTCTTC CASSYWGAAGLKQFF
NA NA TRBJ1-3 TRBV19 TGTGCCAGTAGTATAGGTACAGGGCGGAGTACTGGAAACACCATATATTTT CASSIGTGRSTGNTIYF
TRBD1 NA TRBJ1-2 TRBV27 TGTGCCAGCAGAGGGACAGGCTATGGCTACACCTTC CASRGTGYGYTF
TRBD1 few TRBJ2-7 TRBV27 TGTGCCAGCAGTTTGGGACAGACGACCTACGAGCAGTACTTC CASSLGQTTYEQYF